A single sample gave rise to the 28 T cell receptor beta chains below, sequenced in a study of identical twins. TCRdb called the 5' RACE reads again in MiXCR, with one record for every CDR3 protein. The sample lists 650,000 to 750,000 distinct CDR3 sequences, 21% seen once, with roughly 4.3% in the top ten. The sample was also linked to a second study, of T cells expressing NK-cell markers.

The sequenced material came from PBMCs. Every receptor here comes from a woman in her late teens or twenties in good health.

This clonotype was found a few times. The chain joins TRBV29-1 to TRBJ1-1; 8 bases agree with TRBD1. Trimming removed 5 bases from V and 10 bases from J; junction bases left unmatched: 15. Germline V gene sequence: CDR1 SQVTM, CDR2 ANQGSEA. The length of the CDR3 is 14 residues. CDR3 in DNA: TGCAGCGTTTCTAACCCGACAGGGGTTGAAGGAGCTTTCTTT. Protein: CSVSNPTGVEGAFF.

The chain is built from TRBV14 and TRBJ2-3; TRBD1 aligns across 8 bases. Trimming at V came to 5 bases and at J to 2 bases, leaving 6 bases not matched to a gene. The CDR3 covers 15 residues. Germline CDR1 reads SGHDN; CDR2 reads FVKESK. The CDR3 nucleotides are TGTGCCAGCAGCACCCTGGACAGGGCCACAGATACGCAGTATTTT. This encodes CASSTLDRATDTQYF. Based on the CDR3 plus reference TRBV14 and TRBJ2-3, the full variable domain is EAGVTQFPSHSVIEKGQTVTLRCDPISGHDNLYWYRRVMGKEIKFLLHFVKESKQDESGMPNNRFLAERTGGTYSTLKVQPAELEDSGVYFCASSTLDRATDTQYFGPGTRLTVL.

There are a few counts of this clonotype. The V gene is TRBV12-3 or TRBV12-4, the J gene TRBJ2-7, with TRBD2 identical over 13 bases. V trimming: 7 bases; J trimming: 6 bases; junction bases outside the gene matches: 6. The length of the CDR3 is 14 residues. The CDR3 sequence: CASTTSGGAGEQYF. CDR3 nucleotide sequence: TGTGCCAGCACCACTAGCGGGGGGGCAGGCGAGCAGTACTTC.

This rearrangement joins TRBV12-3 or TRBV12-4 to TRBJ2-2, with 11 positions matching TRBD2. The CDR3 covers 17 residues. The V segment lost 2 bases and the J segment 5 bases; nucleotides outside the gene matches: 7. This CDR3 is CASSLQLAGVWTGELFF. The CDR3 DNA is TGTGCCAGCAGTTTACAACTAGCGGGAGTTTGGACCGGGGAGCTGTTTTTT.

The V and J genes are TRBV5-1 and TRBJ2-7; D perhaps matches TRBD1 (7 bases). V was pared by 4 bases and J by 2 bases, with 22 bases between. The germline gives CDR1 SGHRS, CDR2 YFSETQ. This CDR3 comprises 17 residues. This CDR3 is CASSPRGGGPDPYEQYF. The CDR3 nucleotides read TGCGCCAGCAGCCCCCGAGGAGGGGGCCCCGACCCCTACGAGCAGTACTTC.

This clonotype was observed a handful of times. The chain is built from TRBV10-1 and TRBJ2-3, with no clear D. The CDR3 runs 15 residues. Germline assignment: CDR1 WNHNN and CDR2 SYGVQD (reference sequence). The V and J ends lost 3 bases and 3 bases respectively, with 13 bases between them. CDR3 amino acids: CASSELSPRTDTQYF. The CDR3, as DNA: TGCGCCAGCAGTGAATTGAGCCCCCGAACAGATACGCAGTATTTT.

The chain couples TRBV12-5 to TRBJ2-1, with D uncertain. The CDR3 has 10 residues. The ends were cut back, 4 bases at V and 10 bases at J, with 5 bases in the middle. Germline assignment: CDR1 LGHNT and CDR2 FRNRAP. In DNA, the CDR3 is TGTGCTAGTGGTTCACCCGAGCAGTTCTTC. Amino acids: CASGSPEQFF.

This clonotype was detected only a few times. This chain joins TRBV29-1 and TRBJ2-1; no firm D call. The CDR3 runs to 11 residues. CDR1 SQVTM and CDR2 ANQGSEA come from the germline V gene. The V and J ends lost 0 bases and 3 bases respectively, with 0 bases between them. CDR3 in DNA: TGCAGCGTTGAAGACTACAATGAGCAGTTCTTC. Encoded protein: CSVEDYNEQFF.

There are many counts of this clonotype. This chain uses TRBV6-1 with TRBJ2-5; no clear D. The CDR3 extends over 12 amino acids. V lost 1 base and J lost 5, with 5 bases in between. Looked up from germline, CDR1 is MNHNS and CDR2 is SASEGT. The CDR3 DNA is TGTGCCAGCAGTGAAGTTGGGGAGACCCAGTACTTC. Amino acid sequence: CASSEVGETQYF.

The genes are TRBV5-1 and TRBJ1-1; D unclear. The CDR3 length is 14 residues. Per the germline V gene, CDR1 is SGHRS and CDR2 is YFSETQ. V shed 1 base and J shed 2 bases, with 9 bases lying between them. This CDR3 reads CASSLLTDNTEAFF. The CDR3, as DNA: TGCGCCAGCAGCTTGCTGACGGACAACACTGAAGCTTTCTTT.

The chain links TRBV30 to TRBJ2-1; D uncertain. This CDR3 spans 11 amino acids. Looked up from germline, CDR1 is GTSNPN and CDR2 is SVGIG (reference sequence). Trimming pared 3 bases from V and 4 bases from J, leaving 4 bases between. CDR3 DNA sequence: TGTGCCTGGAGGGATTACAATGAGCAGTTCTTC. It yields the protein CAWRDYNEQFF.

This clonotype was counted ten times or more. J is TRBJ2-2 and V is TRBV27; D might be TRBD1 or TRBD2, each matching 6 bases. V was shortened by 6 bases and J by 5 bases, with 13 bases between the two germline ends. There are 14 residues in the CDR3. The V gene's germline CDR1 is MNHEY and CDR2 SMNVEV (reference sequence). DNA for the CDR3: TGTGCCAGCAGCCCCTCGGGGGCGACCGGGGAGCTGTTTTTT. Amino acid sequence: CASSPSGATGELFF.

The rearrangement uses TRBV7-3 and TRBJ2-2, with D uncertain. CDR3 length equals 15 residues. Trimming left V 4 bases short and J 0 bases short, with 9 bases between. Germline lookup yields CDR1 SGHTA and CDR2 FQGTGA. The CDR3 protein is CASSSTPTNTGELFF. CDR3 nucleotides: TGTGCCAGCAGCTCAACACCGACGAACACCGGGGAGCTGTTTTTT.

This clonotype was counted a few times. The chain recombines TRBV7-9 with TRBJ2-1; D unresolved. The germline V gene encodes CDR1 SEHNR and CDR2 FQNEAQ (reference sequence). V was pared by 2 bases and J by 7 bases, with 6 bases between. CDR3 length: 12 residues. The CDR3, as DNA: TGTGCCAGCAGCTTATCTATTAATGAGCAGTTCTTC. As protein: CASSLSINEQFF.

This clonotype has ten or more counts. This chain uses TRBV12-3 or TRBV12-4 with TRBJ2-5, with D tentatively TRBD2 (5 bases). Trimming removed 6 bases from V and 4 bases from J, with 15 bases in between. The CDR3 has 14 residues. In DNA form, the CDR3 reads TGTGCCAGCAGCAGAACTGGCGGAGGAGAGACCCAGTACTTC. Translated: CASSRTGGGETQYF.

This rearrangement joins TRBV2 to TRBJ2-1; D remains ambiguous. Germline assignment: CDR1 SNHLY and CDR2 FYNNEI. V dropped 0 bases and J dropped 7 bases, with 13 bases sitting between them. The CDR3 runs to 15 residues. CDR3 in amino acids: CASSEAAFGKNEQFF. The CDR3 DNA reads as TGTGCCAGCAGTGAAGCGGCTTTTGGCAAGAATGAGCAGTTCTTC.

The CDR3, as DNA: TGTGCCAGCAGTTCAGGAGACGGGGCCAACGTCCTGACTTTC. Amino acids: CASSSGDGANVLTF. This rearrangement joins TRBV12-3 or TRBV12-4 to TRBJ2-6; unclear D gene. CDR3 length equals 14 residues. V shed 4 bases and J shed 4 bases, with 8 bases lying between them.

This clonotype was recorded once. The chain recombines TRBV9 with TRBJ2-1; no reliable D call. The CDR3 has 15 residues. Germline values: CDR1 SGDLS, CDR2 YYNGEE. Trimming left V 3 bases short and J 0 bases short, with 10 bases between. Here the CDR3 DNA reads TGTGCCAGCAGCGCGGACCCCAGCTCCTACAATGAGCAGTTCTTC. Translated: CASSADPSSYNEQFF. Filled out from reference TRBV9 and TRBJ2-1, the complete variable domain reads DSGVTQTPKHLITATGQRVTLRCSPRSGDLSVYWYQQSLDQGLQFLIQYYNGEERAKGNILERFSAQQFPDLHSELNLSSLELGDSALYFCASSADPSSYNEQFFGPGTRLTVL.

This clonotype was found many times. The CDR3 region has the DNA TGCAGTGCTGGGGGCGGGACAGGGGTAAACATTCAGTACTTC. It yields the protein CSAGGGTGVNIQYF. The rearrangement links TRBV20-1 to TRBJ2-4; 10 positions match TRBD1. Germline trimming cut 5 bases from V and 6 bases from J; bases unmatched to any gene: 7. CDR3 length equals 14 residues. Germline loops: CDR1 DFQATT, CDR2 SNEGSKA (reference sequence).

This clonotype was counted ten times or more. The rearrangement uses TRBV27 and TRBJ2-1; possibly TRBD2 for D (6 bases). Trimming took off 6 bases at V and 6 bases at J, with 15 bases between the two ends. Germline CDR1 reads MNHEY; CDR2 reads SMNVEV (reference sequence). There are 14 residues in the CDR3. The CDR3 DNA is TGTGCCAGCAGAATATCGCTAGCGTCCAATGAGCAGTTCTTC. Its translation: CASRISLASNEQFF.

In its sample, this clonotype was seen a few times. The chain carries TRBV11-2 and TRBJ2-1; 11 bases match TRBD2. This CDR3 has 18 amino acids. From germline, CDR1 is SGHAT and CDR2 FQNNGV. Unmatched junction bases numbered 18, after V lost 5 bases and J lost 9 bases. The CDR3 protein is CASSQTTSGDPRDVEQFF. CDR3 nucleotides: TGTGCCAGCAGCCAAACGACTAGCGGGGATCCCCGGGACGTTGAGCAGTTCTTC. Together with reference TRBV11-2 and TRBJ2-1, the CDR3 gives the full variable domain: EAGVAQSPRYKIIEKRQSVAFWCNPISGHATLYWYQQILGQGPKLLIQFQNNGVVDDSQLPKDRFSAERLKGVDSTLKIQPAKLEDSAVYLCASSQTTSGDPRDVEQFFGPGTRLTVL.

V usage is TRBV3-1 and J usage is TRBJ2-5, with TRBD2 matching 14 bases. The length of the CDR3 is 16 residues. The V gene's germline CDR1 is LGHDT and CDR2 YNNKEL (reference sequence). V trimming: 2 bases; J trimming: 9 bases; junction bases outside the gene matches: 8. CDR3: CASSQWGLAGAKSQYF. The CDR3 coding sequence is TGTGCCAGCAGCCAATGGGGACTAGCGGGAGCTAAGTCCCAGTACTTC.

The gene calls are TRBV6-1 and TRBJ2-6; D possibly corresponds to TRBD2 (5 bases). Trimming shortened V by 4 bases and J by 2 bases, and 9 bases separated the two germline ends. Germline CDR1 is MNHNS and CDR2 is SASEGT. The CDR3 has 15 residues. The CDR3 here is CASSGGIPGANVLTF. In nucleotides, the CDR3 is TGTGCCAGCAGTGGAGGGATCCCTGGGGCCAACGTCCTGACTTTC.

This clonotype was picked up many times. The V gene is TRBV7-6, the J gene TRBJ1-1; maybe TRBD1 (5 bases). The CDR3 consists of 13 residues. The V end was cut by 1 base, the J end by 6 bases, with 9 bases between. Germline CDR1 SGHVS, CDR2 FNYEAQ. The CDR3 here is CASSLVGRAEAFF. Here the CDR3 DNA reads TGTGCCAGCAGCTTAGTGGGCAGGGCTGAAGCTTTCTTT.

The V and J genes are TRBV20-1 and TRBJ2-1, with D maybe TRBD1 (5 bases). CDR1 and CDR2 from the germline V gene are DFQATT and SNEGSKA (reference sequence). V lost 6 bases, J lost 0 bases, and 9 bases lay in between. CDR3 length equals 13 residues. This CDR3 reads CSAQDGSYNEQFF. The CDR3 DNA reads TGCAGTGCACAGGACGGCTCCTACAATGAGCAGTTCTTC.

This clonotype was counted only a few times. The DNA for the CDR3 is TGTGCCAGCAGCAAAAATTGGGATCAGCCCCAGCATTTT. Translating gives CASSKNWDQPQHF. The chain is built from TRBV7-2 and TRBJ1-5; no clear D. Germline loops: CDR1 SGHTA, CDR2 FQGNSA. The V end lost 5 bases, the J end lost 5 bases, and 10 bases lay between the germline ends. CDR3 length equals 13 residues.

The chain is built from TRBV6-5 and TRBJ2-3; tentative D call: TRBD2 (6 bases). Germline assignment: CDR1 MNHEY and CDR2 SVGAGI. The V gene lost 0 bases and the J gene lost 3 bases, with 16 bases spanning the gap. This CDR3 comprises 17 residues. The CDR3 loop is CASSYSIAEHNTDTQYF. The CDR3 DNA reads as TGTGCCAGCAGTTACTCGATAGCGGAGCATAATACAGATACGCAGTATTTT.

This clonotype has only a few counts. V is TRBV7-9 and J is TRBJ2-7; a possible D gene is TRBD2 (6 bases). The CDR3 is 13 residues long. The germline V gene has CDR1 SEHNR and CDR2 FQNEAQ (reference sequence). V was pared by 11 bases and J by 3 bases, with 17 bases between. CDR3 sequence reads: CAVGGKLRYEQYF. DNA of the CDR3: TGTGCCGTTGGAGGGAAGTTGCGCTACGAGCAGTACTTC.